The 14 T cell receptor beta chains given below trace back to one sample, sequenced in a study of blood T cell repertoires in COVID-19. TCRdb's table, derived via immunoSEQ multiplex PCR, lists solely in-frame clones and lacks some. The top ten clones hold approximately 6.8% of a sample with over 50,000 clones, approximately 73% of them seen once. The sample consisted of peripheral blood. These receptors were collected from a woman in her fifties or sixties with active or convalescent COVID-19.

This sequence joins TRBV2 and TRBJ1-3; 8 bases are shared with TRBD1. The germline V gene has CDR1 SNHLY and CDR2 FYNNEI. Trimming cost V 8 bases and J 0 bases; bases outside gene matches: 6. The CDR3 is 15 amino acids. CDR3 sequence reads: CASGRQGSSGNTIYF. The CDR3 bases are TGTGCCAGCGGCCGACAGGGGTCCTCTGGAAACACCATATATTTT.

The genes are TRBV13 and TRBJ1-2, with 9 positions matching TRBD1. V shed 5 bases and J 4 bases; nucleotides not matched to a gene: 8. The CDR3 spans 15 residues. CDR1 PRHDT and CDR2 FYEKMQ come from the germline V gene (reference sequence). Here the CDR3 reads CASSVRQGVAYGYTF. The CDR3 DNA reads as TGTGCCAGCAGCGTCCGACAGGGGGTGGCCTATGGCTACACCTTC.

V and J are TRBV24-1 and TRBJ1-2; 8 nucleotides line up with TRBD1. Germline V gene data show CDR1 as KGHDR and CDR2 as SFDVKD. The V and J ends lost 6 bases and 4 bases, in that order; junction bases with no gene match: 3. The CDR3 extends over 13 amino acids. The chain's CDR3 is CATSYGQGYGYTF. For the CDR3, the DNA is TGTGCCACCAGTTACGGACAGGGCTATGGCTACACCTTC.

This chain links TRBV19 with TRBJ2-3; the match to TRBD1 covers 7 bases. Trimming took 5 bases from V and 5 from J; bases not matched to a gene: 16. From germline, CDR1 is LNHDA and CDR2 SQIVND (reference sequence). This CDR3 spans 17 amino acids. The CDR3 region has the DNA TGTGCCAGTAGTTCCCCCTCGTCACAGGGGCGCGGAGATACGCAGTATTTT. It is translated as CASSSPSSQGRGDTQYF.

The chain couples TRBV7-2 to TRBJ1-1; 9 bases fit TRBD1. The CDR3 consists of 15 residues. Per the germline V gene, CDR1 is SGHTA and CDR2 is FQGNSA. J lost 1 base, V lost 5 bases, and 5 bases had no gene match. CDR3 DNA: TGTGCCAGCAGCCCACCGGGACAGGGGAACACTGAAGCTTTCTTT. Translated, it gives CASSPPGQGNTEAFF. Supplemented by reference TRBV7-2 and TRBJ1-1, the full variable domain reads GAGVSQSPSNKVTEKGKDVELRCDPISGHTALYWYRQSLGQGLEFLIYFQGNSAPDKSGLPSDRFSAERTGGSVSTLTIQRTQQEDSAVYLCASSPPGQGNTEAFFGQGTRLTVV.

The sample holds a few counts of this clone. The V and J genes are TRBV27 and TRBJ2-1; TRBD2 agrees at 10 bases. From germline, CDR1 is MNHEY and CDR2 SMNVEV (reference sequence). V lost 2 bases and J lost 5; bases outside the gene matches: 18. The CDR3 contains 20 residues. Here the CDR3 reads CASSLRLAGARGGDDNEQFF. CDR3 nucleotide sequence: TGTGCCAGCAGTTTAAGGCTAGCGGGAGCGCGAGGTGGGGATGACAATGAGCAGTTCTTC.

This clone was seen only a few times. The chain employs TRBV19 and TRBJ1-1; D is unresolved. Trimming took 5 bases from V and 4 from J, leaving 17 bases between them. The CDR3 consists of 15 residues. Germline CDR1 and CDR2: LNHDA and SQIVND (reference sequence). The DNA for the CDR3 is TGTGCCAGTAGTCGTTCCCCCCGGGATGGCACTGAAGCTTTCTTT. It encodes CASSRSPRDGTEAFF. The complete variable domain, with remaining parts taken from reference TRBV19 and TRBJ1-1, reads DGGITQSPKYLFRKEGQNVTLSCEQNLNHDAMYWYRQDPGQGLRLIYYSQIVNDFQKGDIAEGYSVSREKKESFPLTVTSAQKNPTAFYLCASSRSPRDGTEAFFGQGTRLTVV.

This clone was seen a few times. V gene TRBV19 combines with J gene TRBJ2-7, with a tentative D call TRBD1 (5 bases). Germline-derived CDR1 and CDR2 are LNHDA and SQIVND (reference sequence). There are 14 residues in the CDR3. The ends were cut back, 5 bases at V and 1 base at J, with 12 bases in the middle. CDR3 nucleotide sequence: TGTGCCAGTAGTTTCGGCCGGACATCCTACGAGCAGTACTTC. This encodes CASSFGRTSYEQYF.

J is TRBJ2-1 and V is TRBV7-2; 12 bases align to TRBD2. Germline assignment: CDR1 SGHTA and CDR2 FQGNSA. The J segment lost 10 bases and the V segment lost 3 bases, leaving 7 bases of the junction unmatched. The CDR3 length is 15 residues. The CDR3 loop reads CASSLTSGSPREQFF. CDR3 bases: TGTGCCAGCAGCTTGACTAGCGGGAGCCCTAGGGAGCAGTTCTTC.

J is TRBJ1-1 and V is TRBV7-2, with D unresolved. Per germline, CDR1 SGHTA and CDR2 FQGNSA. The CDR3 length is 13 residues. The germline V and J ends were trimmed by 3 bases and 1 base, with 6 bases remaining between them. The CDR3 sequence: CASSFDKNTEAFF. The DNA for the CDR3 is TGTGCCAGCAGCTTTGACAAGAACACTGAAGCTTTCTTT. Full variable domain (outside the CDR3, taken from reference TRBV7-2 and TRBJ1-1): GAGVSQSPSNKVTEKGKDVELRCDPISGHTALYWYRQSLGQGLEFLIYFQGNSAPDKSGLPSDRFSAERTGGSVSTLTIQRTQQEDSAVYLCASSFDKNTEAFFGQGTRLTVV.

J is TRBJ2-2 and V is TRBV12-3 or TRBV12-4; D gene ambiguous. Trimming removed 6 bases at V and 8 bases at J, with 7 bases between. The CDR3 runs 11 residues. CDR3 loop: CASSPRGELFF. In DNA form, the CDR3 reads TGTGCCAGCAGCCCCAGGGGGGAGCTGTTTTTT.

The chain recombines TRBV6-5 with TRBJ1-5, with TRBD1 as a possible D gene (6 bases). V shed 9 bases and J shed 2 bases, with 8 bases lying between them. The CDR3 contains 12 residues. Germline V CDR1 and CDR2: MNHEY, SVGAGI. This chain's CDR3 is CASNRGNQPQHF. CDR3 DNA sequence: TGTGCCAGTAACAGGGGCAATCAGCCCCAGCATTTT.

This clone was detected only a few times. This sequence joins TRBV4-2 and TRBJ1-5; D ambiguous. Per the germline V gene, CDR1 is LGHNA and CDR2 is YNFKEQ. Trimming removed 0 bases from V and 7 bases from J, with 10 bases in between. The CDR3 loop spans 14 amino acids. CDR3 loop: CASSQDGGLQPQHF. The CDR3 nucleotides are TGTGCCAGCAGCCAAGATGGAGGGTTACAGCCCCAGCATTTT.

V gene TRBV2 combines with J gene TRBJ2-2, with TRBD1 matching 10 bases. Germline lookup yields CDR1 SNHLY and CDR2 FYNNEI. The trim removed 2 bases at V and 5 bases at J, leaving 11 bases unmatched. The CDR3 contains 18 residues. The CDR3 is CASSELFEGQGVTGELFF. The CDR3 region has the DNA TGTGCCAGCAGTGAATTATTTGAAGGACAGGGGGTTACCGGGGAGCTGTTTTTT.